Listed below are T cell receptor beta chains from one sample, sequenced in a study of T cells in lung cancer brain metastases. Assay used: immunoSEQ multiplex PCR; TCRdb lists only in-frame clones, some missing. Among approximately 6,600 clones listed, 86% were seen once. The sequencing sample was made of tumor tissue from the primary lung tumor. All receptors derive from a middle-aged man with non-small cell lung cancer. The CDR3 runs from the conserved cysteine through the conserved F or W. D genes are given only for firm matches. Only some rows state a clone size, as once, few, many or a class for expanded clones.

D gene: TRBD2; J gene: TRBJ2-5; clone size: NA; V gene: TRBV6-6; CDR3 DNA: TGTGCCAGCAGTTACACGACTAGCGGGGGGGCGGAGACCCAGTACTTC; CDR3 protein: CASSYTTSGGAETQYF
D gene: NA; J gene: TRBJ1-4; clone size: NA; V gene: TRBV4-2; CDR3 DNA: TGTGCCAGCAGCCAAGACAGGACTACTAATGAAAAACTGTTTTTT; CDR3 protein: CASSQDRTTNEKLFF
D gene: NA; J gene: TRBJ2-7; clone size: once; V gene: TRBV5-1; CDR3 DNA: TGCGCCAGCAGCTTGGAGTATCCCCTCTACGAGCAGTACTTC; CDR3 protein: CASSLEYPLYEQYF
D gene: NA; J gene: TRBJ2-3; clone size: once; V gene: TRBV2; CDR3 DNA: TGTGCCAGCAGTGTTCCGCGGCGCACTTCCGATACGCAGTATTTT; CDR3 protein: CASSVPRRTSDTQYF
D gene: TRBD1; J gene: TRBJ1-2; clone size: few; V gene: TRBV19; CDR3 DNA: TGTGCCAGTAGTCAAACAGGGGTGACTGGCTACACCTTC; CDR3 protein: CASSQTGVTGYTF
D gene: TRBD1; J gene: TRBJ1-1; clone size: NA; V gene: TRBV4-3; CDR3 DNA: TGCGCCAGCAGCCAAGCTTCCGGGACAGGGGGCACTGAAGCTTTCTTT; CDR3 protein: CASSQASGTGGTEAFF
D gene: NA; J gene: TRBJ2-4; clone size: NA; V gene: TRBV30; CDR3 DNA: TGTGCCTGGAGTATCGGGGTAGCCAAAAACATTCAGTACTTC; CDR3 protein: CAWSIGVAKNIQYF
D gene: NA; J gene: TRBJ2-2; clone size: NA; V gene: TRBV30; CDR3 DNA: TGTGCCTGTAGCATGAACACCGGGGAGCTGTTTTTT; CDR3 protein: CACSMNTGELFF
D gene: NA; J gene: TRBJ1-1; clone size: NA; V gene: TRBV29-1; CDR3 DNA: TGCAGCGTTGAAACCCGTTACACTGAAGCTTTCTTT; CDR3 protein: CSVETRYTEAFF
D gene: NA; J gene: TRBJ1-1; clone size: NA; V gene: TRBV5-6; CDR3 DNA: TGTGCCAGCAGCTTAGGACAGGAAGCTTTCTTT; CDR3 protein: CASSLGQEAFF
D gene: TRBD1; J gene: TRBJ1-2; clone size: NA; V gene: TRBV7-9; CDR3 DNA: TGTGCCAGCAGCCCGGGACAGAGGTATGGCTACACCTTC; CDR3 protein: CASSPGQRYGYTF
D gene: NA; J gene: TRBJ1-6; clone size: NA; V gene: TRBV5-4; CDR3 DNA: TGTACCAGCAGCTTAGACAGTAATTCACCCCTCCACTTT; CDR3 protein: CTSSLDSNSPLHF
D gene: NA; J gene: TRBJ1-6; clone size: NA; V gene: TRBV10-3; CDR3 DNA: TGTGCCATCAGTGATGCGGATTATAATTCACCCCTCCACTTT; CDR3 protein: CAISDADYNSPLHF
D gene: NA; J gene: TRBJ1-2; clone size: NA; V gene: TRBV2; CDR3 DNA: TGTGCCAGCACCCTGTGGGGGATATCGGGAGGCTACACCTTC; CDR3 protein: CASTLWGISGGYTF
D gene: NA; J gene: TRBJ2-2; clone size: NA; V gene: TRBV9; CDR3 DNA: TGTGCCAGCAGCGTAGGGGGGGCCGGGGAGCTGTTTTTT; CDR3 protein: CASSVGGAGELFF
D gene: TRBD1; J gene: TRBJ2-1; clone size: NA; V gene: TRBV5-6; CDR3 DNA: TGTGCCAGCAGCTTGTTATTAGGGGGCCGTTTGAATGAGCAGTTCTTC; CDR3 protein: CASSLLLGGRLNEQFF
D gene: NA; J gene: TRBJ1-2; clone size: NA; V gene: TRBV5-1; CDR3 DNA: TGCGCCAGCAGCTTGGCAGCTAACTATGGCTACACCTTC; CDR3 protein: CASSLAANYGYTF
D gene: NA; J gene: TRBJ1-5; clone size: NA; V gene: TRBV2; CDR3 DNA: TGTGCCAGCAGTACATTGCCGAATCAGCCCCAGCATTTT; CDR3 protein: CASSTLPNQPQHF
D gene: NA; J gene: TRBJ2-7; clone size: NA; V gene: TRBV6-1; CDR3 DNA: TGTGCCAGCACCCTTGCTAGCCTCATAACCTACGAGCAGTACTTC; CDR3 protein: CASTLASLITYEQYF
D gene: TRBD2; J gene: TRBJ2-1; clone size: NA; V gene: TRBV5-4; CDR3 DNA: TGTGCCAGCAGCTTGGGTCTAGCGGGGGACAATGAGCAGTTCTTC; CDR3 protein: CASSLGLAGDNEQFF
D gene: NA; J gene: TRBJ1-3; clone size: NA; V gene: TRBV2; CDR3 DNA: TGTGCCAGCAGTGAAATGACTACTGGAAACACCATATATTTT; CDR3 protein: CASSEMTTGNTIYF
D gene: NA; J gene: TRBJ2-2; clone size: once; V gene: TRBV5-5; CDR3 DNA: TGTGCCAGCAGCTTCTTTACCACCGGGGAGCTGTTTTTT; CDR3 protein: CASSFFTTGELFF
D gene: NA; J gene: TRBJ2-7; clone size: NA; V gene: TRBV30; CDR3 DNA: TGTGCCTGGAGGAGAGCCGGGGGCTACGAGCAGTACTTC; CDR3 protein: CAWRRAGGYEQYF
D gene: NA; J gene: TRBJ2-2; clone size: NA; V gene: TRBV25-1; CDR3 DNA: TGTGCCAGCAGTGGGGTAGGGACCGGGGAGCTGTTTTTT; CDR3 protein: CASSGVGTGELFF
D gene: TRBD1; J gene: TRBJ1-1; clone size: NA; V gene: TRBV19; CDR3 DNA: TGTGCCAGTAGTATAAGAGGGGGCAGGGGAAGGACTGAAGCTTTCTTT; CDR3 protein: CASSIRGGRGRTEAFF
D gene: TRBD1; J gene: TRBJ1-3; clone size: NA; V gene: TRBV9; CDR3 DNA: TGTGCCAGCAGCTCCCGACAGGGGGCCTCTGGAAACACCATATATTTT; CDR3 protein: CASSSRQGASGNTIYF
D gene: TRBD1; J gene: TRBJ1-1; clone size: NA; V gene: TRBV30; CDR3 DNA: TGTGCCTGGGACAGGGGGGGCCGTGAAGCTTTCTTT; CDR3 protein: CAWDRGGREAFF
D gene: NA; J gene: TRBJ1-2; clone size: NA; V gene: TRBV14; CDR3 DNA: TGTGCCAGCAGCCAAGTCGGACACTATGGCTACACCTTC; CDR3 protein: CASSQVGHYGYTF
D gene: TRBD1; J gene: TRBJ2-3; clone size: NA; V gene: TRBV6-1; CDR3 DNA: TGTGCCAGCAGTGCCCTCAAGGACAGGGGGATCACAGATACGCAGTATTTT; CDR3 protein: CASSALKDRGITDTQYF
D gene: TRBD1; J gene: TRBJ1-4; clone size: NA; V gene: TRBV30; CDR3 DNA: TGTGTCTGGAAACAGTTGACAGGGCCTAATGAAAAACTGTTTTTT; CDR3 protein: CVWKQLTGPNEKLFF
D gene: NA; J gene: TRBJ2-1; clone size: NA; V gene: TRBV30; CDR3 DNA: TGTGCCTGGAGTGAGGGTCTCGAGATCAATGAGCAGTTCTTC; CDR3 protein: CAWSEGLEINEQFF
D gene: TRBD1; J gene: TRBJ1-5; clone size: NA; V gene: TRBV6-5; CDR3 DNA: TGTGCCAGCAGACCGGACAGGAATCAGCCCCAGCATTTT; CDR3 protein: CASRPDRNQPQHF
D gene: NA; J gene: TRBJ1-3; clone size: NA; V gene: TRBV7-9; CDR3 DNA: TGTGCCAGCAGCCTAAAGACCTACCGGCGAGGAAACACCATATATTTT; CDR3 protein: CASSLKTYRRGNTIYF
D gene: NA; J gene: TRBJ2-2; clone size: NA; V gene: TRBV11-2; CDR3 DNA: TGTGCCAGCAGCTTAGATAGAACCGGGGAGCTGTTTTTT; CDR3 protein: CASSLDRTGELFF
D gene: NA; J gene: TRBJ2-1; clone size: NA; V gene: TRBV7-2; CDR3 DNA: TGTGCCAGCAGCCCCCGACGGACTCGAGCAAAGAATGAGCAGTTCTTC; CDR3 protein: CASSPRRTRAKNEQFF
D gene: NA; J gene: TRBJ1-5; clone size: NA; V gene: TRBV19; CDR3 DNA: TGTGCCAGTAGTTACGTAGATAGCAATCAGCCCCAGCATTTT; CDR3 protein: CASSYVDSNQPQHF
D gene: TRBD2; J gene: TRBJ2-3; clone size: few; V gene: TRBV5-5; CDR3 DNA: TGTGCCAGCAGCTTGGGACTAGCGGGGGGGTCCGGGACGCAGTATTTT; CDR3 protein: CASSLGLAGGSGTQYF
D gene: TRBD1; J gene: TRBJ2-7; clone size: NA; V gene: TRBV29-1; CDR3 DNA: TGCAGCGTAGGTGGACAGGGTAATTACGAGCAGTACTTC; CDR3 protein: CSVGGQGNYEQYF
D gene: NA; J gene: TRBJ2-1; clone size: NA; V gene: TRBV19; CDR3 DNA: TGTGCCAGTAGTACTAAGGGGACCAGTCAGTTCTTC; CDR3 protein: CASSTKGTSQFF
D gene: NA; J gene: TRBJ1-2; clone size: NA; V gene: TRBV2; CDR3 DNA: TGTGCCAGCACCCGGACGGTGGCTAACTATGGCTACACCTTC; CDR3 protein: CASTRTVANYGYTF
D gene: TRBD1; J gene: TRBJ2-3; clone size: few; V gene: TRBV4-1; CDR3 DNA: TGCGCCAGCAGCCAAGAAGCTGGACAGGGAGAAGTGATAGATACGCAGTATTTT; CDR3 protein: CASSQEAGQGEVIDTQYF
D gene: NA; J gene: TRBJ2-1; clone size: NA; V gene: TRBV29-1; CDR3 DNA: TGCAGCGAAAGGACAAGATCCTACAATGAGCAGTTCTTC; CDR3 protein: CSERTRSYNEQFF
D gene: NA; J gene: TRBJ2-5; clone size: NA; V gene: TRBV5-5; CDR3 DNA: TGTGCCAGCAGCCCGGGTGGTTGGGAGACCCAGTACTTC; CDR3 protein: CASSPGGWETQYF
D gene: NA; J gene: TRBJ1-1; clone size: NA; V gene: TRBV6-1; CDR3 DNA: TGTGCCAGCAGGTTAAAGGACAGTCATGATACTGAAGCTTTCTTT; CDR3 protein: CASRLKDSHDTEAFF
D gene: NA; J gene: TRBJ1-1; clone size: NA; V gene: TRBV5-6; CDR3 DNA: TGTGCCAGCAGCTTGGCCAGGCGGAACACTGAAGCTTTCTTT; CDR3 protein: CASSLARRNTEAFF
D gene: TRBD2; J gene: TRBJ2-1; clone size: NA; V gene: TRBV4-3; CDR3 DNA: TGCGCCAGCAGCGGACTAGCGGCCCACAATGAGCAGTTCTTC; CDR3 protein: CASSGLAAHNEQFF
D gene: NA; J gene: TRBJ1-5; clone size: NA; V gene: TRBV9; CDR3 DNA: TGTGCCAGCAGCCCTGGAATGAGCAATCAGCCCCAGCATTTT; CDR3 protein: CASSPGMSNQPQHF
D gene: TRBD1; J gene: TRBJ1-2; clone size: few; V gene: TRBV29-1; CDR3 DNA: TGCAGCGTTGTACAGGGGGCAAGCGGCTACACCTTC; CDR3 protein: CSVVQGASGYTF
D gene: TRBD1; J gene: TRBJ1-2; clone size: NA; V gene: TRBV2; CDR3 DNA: TGTGCCAGCACCTCCCTGGGACAGTTCTATGGCTACACCTTC; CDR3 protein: CASTSLGQFYGYTF
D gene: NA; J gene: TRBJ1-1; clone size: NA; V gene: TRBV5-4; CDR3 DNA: TGTGCCAGCAGCGTTGATGGAAGGAGGGTGTCTGAAGCTTTCTTT; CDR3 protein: CASSVDGRRVSEAFF
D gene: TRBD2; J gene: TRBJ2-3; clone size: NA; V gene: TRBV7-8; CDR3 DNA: TGTGCCAGCAGCGCCCGACTAGCGGGGGTCACAGATACGCAGTATTTT; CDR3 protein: CASSARLAGVTDTQYF
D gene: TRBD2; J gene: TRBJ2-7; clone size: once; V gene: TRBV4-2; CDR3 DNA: TGTGCCAGCAGCTCATACCGAGCGGGGGGGCCCTTGGACGAGCAGTACTTC; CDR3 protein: CASSSYRAGGPLDEQYF